This passage covers 13 T cell receptor beta chains from one sample sequenced in a study of CXCR3-negative and CXCR3-positive naive CD8 T cells. Study-level findings and limits: Compared with CXCR3-negative naive cells, CXCR3-positive naive cells showed more hydrophobic TRB CDR3s.

The authors made the TRB cDNA libraries by 5' RACE using UMI labels. TCRdb re-called the 5' RACE reads and gives one entry per CDR3 protein, without DNA. The sample table sets out 120,000 or so distinct CDR3 sequences. Which antigens these TCRs recognize remains unknown. Specimen: naive CXCR3+ CD8+ T cells from blood. Specified subset: CD45RO-CCR7+CD27+CD95- naive CD8+ T cells expressing CXCR3 (TNR3+). These receptors all stem from a human donor in good health. Some clones in this sample may be carry-over from other donors' samples.

The rearrangement links TRBV5-1 to TRBJ2-3. Germline CDR1 and CDR2: SGHRS and YFSETQ. This CDR3 comprises 13 residues. CDR3 amino acids: CASNPASTDTQYF.

The chain links TRBV29-1 to TRBJ2-7; the TCRdb call, TRBD1, lacks DNA for checking. The CDR3 extends over 13 amino acids. Germline loops: CDR1 SQVTM, CDR2 ANQGSEA. This CDR3 reads CSVDGTGSYEQYF.

This chain joins TRBV11-2 and TRBJ2-5; TCRdb gives TRBD1 as the D gene, but with no DNA this cannot be confirmed. This CDR3 comprises 16 residues. CDR1 SGHAT and CDR2 FQNNGV come from the germline V gene. The CDR3 here is CASSLPTGGYQETQYF.

The V call is TRBV5-1, the J call TRBJ1-6; the TRBD1 assignment by TCRdb is unverifiable without DNA. This CDR3 is built from 17 residues. Germline values: CDR1 SGHRS, CDR2 YFSETQ. The chain's CDR3 is CASSLVGTGEGPSPLHF.

The CDR3 loop reads CASSDSKGNQPQHF. The chain employs TRBV11-2 and TRBJ1-5; TCRdb reports TRBD1, a call that lacks DNA to check it against. The CDR3 has 14 residues. Germline V lookup: CDR1 SGHAT, CDR2 FQNNGV.

The chain combines TRBV9 with TRBJ2-7. Germline CDR1 SGDLS, CDR2 YYNGEE. The CDR3 has 14 residues. Here the CDR3 reads CASSVGDDTYEQYF.

This chain connects TRBV28 to TRBJ2-5. The CDR3 has 12 amino acids. Germline V gene sequence: CDR1 MDHEN, CDR2 SYDVKM. CDR3 sequence reads: CATHVWGETQYF.

The genes are TRBV5-4 and TRBJ2-1; the TCRdb D gene call, TRBD1, has no DNA to confirm it. The CDR3 runs to 15 residues. Germline values: CDR1 SGHNT, CDR2 YYREEE (reference sequence). The CDR3 loop reads CASSPGTGGMDEQFF.

The genes are TRBV29-1 and TRBJ2-1; TCRdb calls TRBD1, which cannot be checked without DNA. The CDR3 totals 15 residues. Germline loops: CDR1 SQVTM, CDR2 ANQGSEA. CDR3 sequence reads: CSVDLGTGTRDEQFF.

The chain links TRBV28 to TRBJ2-1. Germline-derived CDR1 and CDR2 are MDHEN and SYDVKM. The CDR3 loop spans 13 amino acids. CDR3 sequence: CASTSVRVNEQFF.

The gene calls are TRBV19 and TRBJ2-2. The CDR3 is made up of 12 amino acids. Germline V CDR1 and CDR2: LNHDA, SQIVND (reference sequence). This CDR3 reads CASIGDPGELFF.

The chain has TRBV4-1 and TRBJ2-3; TCRdb proposes TRBD1, but this gene call is untestable without DNA. The CDR3 length is 17 residues. The V gene's germline CDR1 is MGHRA and CDR2 YSYEKL. The CDR3: CASSQEQGGLSTDTQYF.

The chain uses TRBV10-3 and TRBJ2-7; the D call of TRBD1 rests on TCRdb alone, since no DNA is present to check it. This CDR3 contains 14 residues. Germline CDR1 ENHRY, CDR2 SYGVKD. CDR3 loop: CAISVDRDDYEQYF.